One sample yielded the 22 T cell receptor beta chains listed below, sequenced in a study of T cells after yellow fever vaccination. TCRdb re-analysed the 5' RACE reads in MiXCR, keeping a single row per CDR3 protein. The sample yields around 310,000 distinct CDR3 sequences, 4% seen once. The sample in question was PBMCs, obtained 5 days after the yellow fever booster vaccination. All receptors come from a man between 18 and 29 years old who received the YFV17D yellow fever vaccine.

This clonotype has only a few counts. V and J are TRBV12-3 or TRBV12-4 and TRBJ1-2; TRBD1 agrees at 8 bases. The V gene end was trimmed by 4 bases and the J gene end by 4 bases; junction bases not matched to a gene: 2. This CDR3 region has 13 residues. The CDR3 reads CASSWGQVYGYTF. For the CDR3, the DNA is TGTGCCAGCAGTTGGGGACAGGTCTATGGCTACACCTTC.

CDR3 bases: TGTGCCAGCAGCAACGGGGGGGCCGAGCAGTACTTC. It yields the protein CASSNGGAEQYF. This rearrangement joins TRBV3-1 to TRBJ2-7; TRBD2 matches 8 bases. The CDR3 extends over 12 amino acids. The V gene end was trimmed by 5 bases and the J gene end by 6 bases; junction bases not matched to a gene: 3. Germline V gene sequence: CDR1 LGHDT, CDR2 YNNKEL (reference sequence).

The chain joins TRBV5-6 to TRBJ2-7; D gene ambiguous. The V end lost 1 base, the J end lost 3 bases, and 8 bases lay between the germline ends. The CDR3 is 13 amino acids. CDR1 and CDR2 from the germline V gene are SGHDT and YYEEEE. CDR3 in amino acids: CASSLIGFYEQYV. The CDR3 coding sequence is TGTGCCAGCAGCTTGATCGGCTTCTACGAGCAGTACGTC.

In this sample, this clonotype turned up a few times. The chain is built from TRBV5-1 and TRBJ2-7, with D possibly being TRBD1 (6 bases). The CDR3 sequence is 15 residues long. Germline V gene sequence: CDR1 SGHRS, CDR2 YFSETQ. The V and J ends lost 4 bases and 0 bases respectively, with 14 bases between them. CDR3 sequence (DNA): TGCGCCAGCAGCCTAGGGGACACCTACTCCTACGAGCAGTACTTC. The encoded protein is CASSLGDTYSYEQYF. The entire variable domain, with the rest obtained from reference TRBV5-1 and TRBJ2-7, is as follows: KAGVTQTPRYLIKTRGQQVTLSCSPISGHRSVSWYQQTPGQGLQFLFEYFSETQRNKGNFPGRFSGRQFSNSRSEMNVSTLELGDSALYLCASSLGDTYSYEQYFGPGTRLTVT.

In its sample, this clonotype was seen a few times. The V call is TRBV6-2 or TRBV6-3, the J call TRBJ2-1, with TRBD2 identical over 8 bases. The CDR3 has 14 residues. Germline V gene data show CDR1 as MNHEY and CDR2 as SVGEGT. The J segment lost 10 bases and the V segment lost 2 bases, leaving 7 bases of the junction unmatched. CDR3 DNA: TGTGCCAGCAGTTACCCGGGGGGGGGGAGCGAGCAGTTCTTC. Translating it yields CASSYPGGGSEQFF.

This clonotype was seen a few times. The chain recombines TRBV12-3 or TRBV12-4 with TRBJ2-3; D uncertain. The V gene lost 5 bases and the J gene lost 4 bases, with 7 bases spanning the gap. This CDR3 is 12 amino acids long. The CDR3 here is CASSVRPDTQYF. CDR3 coding DNA: TGTGCCAGCAGTGTCCGGCCAGATACGCAGTATTTT.

This rearrangement joins TRBV6-5 to TRBJ2-2, with D possibly matching TRBD2 (7 bases). V was trimmed by 8 bases and J by 7 bases, leaving 20 bases between them. This CDR3 contains 15 residues. Germline lookup yields CDR1 MNHEY and CDR2 SVGAGI. CDR3 loop: CASGIEGGLGGELFF. Written as DNA, the CDR3 is TGTGCCAGCGGGATAGAGGGGGGGTTAGGCGGGGAGCTGTTTTTT.

This rearrangement joins TRBV4-1 to TRBJ2-7; TRBD1 aligns across 8 bases. The V gene end was trimmed by 0 bases and the J gene end by 2 bases; junction bases not matched to a gene: 9. The length of the CDR3 is 17 residues. Germline V CDR1 and CDR2: MGHRA, YSYEKL. As DNA, the CDR3 is TGCGCCAGCAGCCAAGATGCCCCAGGGGGCACCACCTACGAGCAGTACTTC. It is translated as CASSQDAPGGTTYEQYF.

The rearrangement joins TRBV6-1 to TRBJ1-2, with 7 bases lining up with TRBD1. CDR1 is MNHNS and CDR2 is SASEGT in the germline V gene. After removal of 1 base from V and 5 bases from J, the junction contained 7 bases not matched to a gene. The CDR3 covers 15 residues. CDR3 coding DNA: TGTGCCAGCAGTGAAGAGACAGGGTTCGGGTATGGCTACACCTTC. Translation: CASSEETGFGYGYTF.

V is TRBV12-3 or TRBV12-4 and J is TRBJ2-7; D perhaps matches TRBD2 (5 bases). This CDR3 has 15 amino acids. V was clipped by 5 bases and J by 0 bases, with 14 bases between them. The CDR3 loop reads CASSALVASSYEQYF. In nucleotides, the CDR3 is TGTGCCAGCAGTGCCTTGGTAGCGAGCTCCTACGAGCAGTACTTC.

There are a few counts of this clonotype. The rearrangement uses TRBV29-1 and TRBJ1-4; D remains ambiguous. V was cut by 4 bases and J by 6 bases, with 9 bases left in between. Germline V gives CDR1 SQVTM, CDR2 ANQGSEA. The CDR3 totals 12 residues. Here the CDR3 reads CSVVGAYEKLFF. The CDR3 DNA reads as TGCAGCGTTGTCGGTGCCTATGAAAAACTGTTTTTT.

A few counts support this clonotype. The V gene is TRBV4-2, the J gene TRBJ2-1, with 9 bases aligning to TRBD1. The germline V gene encodes CDR1 LGHNA and CDR2 YNFKEQ. The CDR3 has 18 amino acids. With 0 bases clipped from V and 6 bases from J, the junction kept 12 bases outside the gene matches. The CDR3: CASSQDLSLGDRVNEQFF. CDR3 in DNA: TGTGCCAGCAGCCAAGATCTTTCTCTGGGGGACAGGGTCAATGAGCAGTTCTTC.

This clonotype was recorded many times. The chain is built from TRBV20-1 and TRBJ1-3; no clear D gene. CDR3 length: 14 amino acids. V lost 6 bases to trimming and J lost 0 bases, with 12 bases between them. The germline gives CDR1 DFQATT, CDR2 SNEGSKA (reference sequence). This chain's CDR3 is CSAYGLSSGNTIYF. The CDR3 DNA reads as TGCAGTGCGTATGGATTAAGCTCTGGAAACACCATATATTTT.

This clonotype was counted only a few times. The gene calls are TRBV18 and TRBJ2-5; 7 bases are a match to TRBD1. V dropped 6 bases and J dropped 5; count of bases not matched to a gene: 12. Germline V gene sequence: CDR1 KGHSH, CDR2 LQKENI. The CDR3 spans 15 residues. The CDR3 reads CASSPRQGPGETQYF. CDR3 sequence (DNA): TGTGCCAGCTCCCCCAGACAGGGTCCAGGGGAGACCCAGTACTTC.

This chain links TRBV24-1 with TRBJ2-1; D gene unclear. V was clipped by 9 bases and J by 4 bases, with 12 bases between them. The CDR3 is 13 residues long. The germline gives CDR1 KGHDR, CDR2 SFDVKD. The CDR3 coding sequence is TGTGCCACCTCCATGGCAGTTTACAATGAGCAGTTCTTC. Amino acids: CATSMAVYNEQFF.

The genes are TRBV7-6 and TRBJ2-5; 7 positions match TRBD1. CDR1 and CDR2 from the germline V gene are SGHVS and FNYEAQ. V lost 3 bases to trimming and J lost 4 bases; unmatched junction nucleotides: 5. CDR3 length: 14 residues. Here the CDR3 reads CASSLTGRGETQYF. CDR3 bases: TGTGCCAGCAGCTTGACAGGGAGAGGAGAGACCCAGTACTTC.

The V and J genes are TRBV12-3 or TRBV12-4 and TRBJ2-7; D not resolved. V lost 8 bases, J lost 0 bases, and 11 bases lay in between. There are 13 residues in the CDR3. CDR3 coding DNA: TGTGCCAGCCAACGAACAGCCTCCTACGAGCAGTACTTC. Amino acid sequence: CASQRTASYEQYF.

This clonotype has a count of ten or more. The chain recombines TRBV7-8 with TRBJ2-2; D not certain. This CDR3 is built from 12 residues. CDR1 is SGHVS, CDR2 FQNEAQ, per germline. Trimming pared 5 bases from V and 6 bases from J, leaving 7 bases between. CDR3 residues: CASSVRSGELFF. CDR3 sequence (DNA): TGTGCCAGCAGCGTGAGGTCCGGGGAGCTGTTTTTT.

This clonotype was seen more than once but under ten times. The chain carries TRBV18 and TRBJ1-1; the D is unclear. The germline V gene encodes CDR1 KGHSH and CDR2 LQKENI. V was clipped by 2 bases and J by 4 bases, with 11 bases between them. This CDR3 is built from 14 residues. In nucleotides, the CDR3 is TGTGCCAGCTCACCAAGCGGCCCGAGCACTGAAGCTTTCTTT. It encodes CASSPSGPSTEAFF.

This clonotype was recorded at least ten times. This chain links TRBV19 with TRBJ2-2, with 9 bases matching TRBD1. This CDR3 spans 18 amino acids. V gave up 0 bases and J gave up 4 bases; unmatched junction bases: 9. Germline lookup yields CDR1 LNHDA and CDR2 SQIVND (reference sequence). DNA for the CDR3: TGTGCCAGTAGTATAGATGCTCCCACAGGGGGCTCCACCGGGGAGCTGTTTTTT. It yields the protein CASSIDAPTGGSTGELFF.

The chain recombines TRBV6-2 or TRBV6-3 with TRBJ2-5; TRBD2 is a possible D gene (5 bases). The CDR3 has 13 residues. The germline CDR1 and CDR2 sequences are MNHEY and SVGEGT. Trimming removed 5 bases from V and 2 bases from J, with 9 bases in between. The CDR3 coding sequence is TGTGCCAGCAGTAAGCCGGGACAAGAGACCCAGTACTTC. The encoded protein is CASSKPGQETQYF.

The table lists this clonotype with a few counts. V and J are TRBV5-4 and TRBJ2-3; D is ambiguous. This CDR3 region has 16 residues. V was clipped by 4 bases and J by 0 bases, with 15 bases between them. Germline V CDR1 and CDR2: SGHNT, YYREEE (reference sequence). The CDR3 nucleotides read TGTGCCAGCAGCGCCGGTTTACAGCGTAGCACAGATACGCAGTATTTT. Protein product: CASSAGLQRSTDTQYF. Together with reference TRBV5-4 and TRBJ2-3, the CDR3 gives the full variable domain: ETGVTQSPTHLIKTRGQQVTLRCSSQSGHNTVSWYQQALGQGPQFIFQYYREEENGRGNFPPRFSGLQFPNYSSELNVNALELDDSALYLCASSAGLQRSTDTQYFGPGTRLTVL.